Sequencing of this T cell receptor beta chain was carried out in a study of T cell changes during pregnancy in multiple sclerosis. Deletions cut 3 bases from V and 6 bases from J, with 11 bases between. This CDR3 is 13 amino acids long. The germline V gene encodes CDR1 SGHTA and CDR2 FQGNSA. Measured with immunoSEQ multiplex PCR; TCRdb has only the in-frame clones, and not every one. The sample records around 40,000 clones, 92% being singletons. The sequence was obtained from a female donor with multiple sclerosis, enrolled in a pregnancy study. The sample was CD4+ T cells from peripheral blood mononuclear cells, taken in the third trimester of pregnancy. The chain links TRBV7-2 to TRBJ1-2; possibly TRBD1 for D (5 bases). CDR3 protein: CASSLGGTDGYTF. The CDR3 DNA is TGTGCCAGCAGCTTGGGGGGGACTGATGGCTACACCTTC.